This TCR beta chain was retrieved from a study of CD8+ T cells in alopecia areata. Germline CDR1 and CDR2: PRHDT and FYEKMQ (reference sequence). The CDR3 loop spans 16 amino acids. Trimming pared 5 bases from V and 4 bases from J, leaving 17 bases between. This clone appeared once. RNA, once extracted, was reverse transcribed into cDNA for use as the sequencing template. Libraries were prepared by immunoSEQ multiplex PCR; TCRdb keeps only in-frame clonotypes and omits some of them. This sample yields about 110,000 clones, of which 58% are seen a single time; over 20% belongs to the top ten. J is TRBJ2-2 and V is TRBV13; D perhaps matches TRBD1 (5 bases). Source material: NKG2D-low CD8+ T cells sorted from blood. The clonotype was recovered from a human donor with alopecia areata. The CDR3 DNA sequence: TGTGCCAGCAGCGCGGCAGGGTCTCAATCCACCGGGGAGCTGTTTTTT. Translated: CASSAAGSQSTGELFF. The full variable domain, rest sourced from reference TRBV13 and TRBJ2-2, is AAGVIQSPRHLIKEKRETATLKCYPIPRHDTVYWYQQGPGQDPQFLISFYEKMQSDKGSIPDRFSAQQFSDYHSELNMSSLELGDSALYFCASSAAGSQSTGELFFGEGSRLTVL.